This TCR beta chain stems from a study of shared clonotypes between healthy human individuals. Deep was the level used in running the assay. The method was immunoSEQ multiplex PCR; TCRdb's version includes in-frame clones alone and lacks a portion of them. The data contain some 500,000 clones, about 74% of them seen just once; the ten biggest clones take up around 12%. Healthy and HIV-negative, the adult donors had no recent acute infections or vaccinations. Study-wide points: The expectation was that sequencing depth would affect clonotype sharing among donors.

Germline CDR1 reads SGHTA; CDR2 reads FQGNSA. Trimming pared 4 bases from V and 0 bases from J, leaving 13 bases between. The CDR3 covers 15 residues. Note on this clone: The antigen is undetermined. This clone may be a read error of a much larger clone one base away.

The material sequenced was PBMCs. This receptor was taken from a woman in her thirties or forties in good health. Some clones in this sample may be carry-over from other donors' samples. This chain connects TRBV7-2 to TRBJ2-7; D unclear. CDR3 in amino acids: CASSSVRFSSYEQYF. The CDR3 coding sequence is TGTGCCAGCAGCTCAGTTCGGTTTAGCTCCTACGAGCAGTACTTC.